This TCR beta chain was found in a study of CD8 T cells in ankylosing spondylitis. At least ten counts were recorded for this clonotype. Its antigen is still unknown. Study-level findings and limits: There was reportedly significant enrichment of clones that were disease-linked in matched ankylosing spondylitis synovial fluid.

Germline-derived CDR1 and CDR2 are DFQATT and SNEGSKA (reference sequence). V trimming: 3 bases; J trimming: 7 bases; junction bases outside the gene matches: 5. The CDR3 runs to 13 residues. TCRdb analysed the 5' RACE reads with MiXCR anew, one entry per CDR3 protein. The repertoire holds about 260,000 distinct CDR3 sequences, with 24% as singletons. The TCR originated in a male donor with ankylosing spondylitis or in good health (not recorded which). The sequenced sample was blood, either unsorted or a sorted T cell fraction (not recorded which). The V and J genes are TRBV20-1 and TRBJ2-1, with 8 nucleotides matching TRBD2. The CDR3 DNA follows: TGCAGTGCTAGCGGGGGGGCTGGGAATGAGCAGTTCTTC. This encodes CSASGGAGNEQFF.